Below are 17 T cell receptor beta chains sequenced from a single sample in a study of T-cell memory formation after mild COVID-19. TCRdb analysed the 5' RACE reads with MiXCR anew, one entry per CDR3 protein. The table has some 45,000 distinct CDR3 sequences, 25% to 35% seen once. Sequencing input: PBMCs or a T cell subset sorted from them (not recorded which). These receptors originate from a man aged 18 to 30 who had mild COVID-19 (a few samples of this study predate the infection). Cell type and time point are not known.

This clonotype has more than one count but fewer than ten. The V call is TRBV7-2, the J call TRBJ2-1; D remains ambiguous. This CDR3 is built from 15 residues. The germline CDR1 and CDR2 sequences are SGHTA and FQGNSA. V was shortened by 7 bases and J by 5 bases, with 18 bases between the two germline ends. The CDR3 loop reads CASTLEAGTNNEQFF. CDR3 coding DNA: TGTGCCAGCACCCTAGAGGCAGGAACCAACAATGAGCAGTTCTTC. Supplemented by reference TRBV7-2 and TRBJ2-1, the full variable domain reads GAGVSQSPSNKVTEKGKDVELRCDPISGHTALYWYRQSLGQGLEFLIYFQGNSAPDKSGLPSDRFSAERTGGSVSTLTIQRTQQEDSAVYLCASTLEAGTNNEQFFGPGTRLTVL.

The chain carries TRBV28 and TRBJ2-7; 10 bases are shared with TRBD1. In germline, CDR1 is MDHEN, CDR2 SYDVKM. This CDR3 is 14 amino acids long. Trimming at V came to 5 bases and at J to 5 bases, leaving 6 bases not matched to a gene. The CDR3 bases are TGTGCCAGCAGTCCATCCGGGACAGGGGACGAGCAGTACGTC. Protein product: CASSPSGTGDEQYV.

This clonotype has more than one count but fewer than ten. The CDR3 nucleotides are TGTGCCAGCAGGCTTCGCAGCGGGGGCGGTAACAATGAGCAGTTCTTC. Residues: CASRLRSGGGNNEQFF. The genes are TRBV12-3 or TRBV12-4 and TRBJ2-1; 8 bases map to TRBD2. The CDR3 extends over 16 amino acids. J was trimmed by 5 bases and V by 6 bases; bases with no gene match: 12.

A few counts support this clonotype. This chain connects TRBV5-1 to TRBJ2-7, with 9 positions matching TRBD1. This CDR3 region has 13 residues. The trim removed 2 bases at V and 5 bases at J, leaving 2 bases unmatched. Germline lookup yields CDR1 SGHRS and CDR2 YFSETQ. The CDR3 DNA reads as TGCGCCAGCAGCTTACAGGGGGCGGACGAGCAGTACGTC. Translated: CASSLQGADEQYV.

J is TRBJ1-3 and V is TRBV12-3 or TRBV12-4, with D possibly matching TRBD1 (5 bases). The CDR3 spans 18 residues. Trimming removed 1 base from V and 0 bases from J, with 16 bases in between. CDR3: CASSLGARQLASGNTIYF. The CDR3 DNA reads TGTGCCAGCAGTTTAGGGGCTCGACAGCTTGCCTCTGGAAACACCATATATTTT.

V usage is TRBV6-4 and J usage is TRBJ2-2; TRBD1 matches 7 bases. CDR1 and CDR2 (germline): MRHNA, SNTAGT. The CDR3 runs 16 residues. V dropped 3 bases and J dropped 5; count of bases not matched to a gene: 9. Here the CDR3 DNA reads TGTGCCAGCAGTGATTCTCAGGGGGTCGGGACCGGGGAGCTGTTTTTT. Translated, it gives CASSDSQGVGTGELFF.

This clonotype has just a few counts. The CDR3 DNA reads TGTGCCAGCAGCCAAGAGGTAGCGGGGGGGGCCTTACAGCAGTTCTTC. Translated, it gives CASSQEVAGGALQQFF. This chain joins TRBV4-2 and TRBJ2-1; 11 bases are shared with TRBD2. The CDR3 sequence is 16 residues long. Germline lookup yields CDR1 LGHNA and CDR2 YNFKEQ. The J segment lost 11 bases and the V segment lost 0 bases, leaving 9 bases of the junction unmatched.

This clonotype was counted only a few times. The chain combines TRBV9 with TRBJ2-3; TRBD2 matches 14 bases. Germline trimming cut 2 bases from V and 6 bases from J; bases unmatched to any gene: 14. CDR1 and CDR2 from the germline V gene are SGDLS and YYNGEE. The CDR3 is made up of 19 amino acids. CDR3 in DNA: TGTGCCAGCAGCGTTGGGACTAGCGGGGGAGCGAAAGTCTCTGATACGCAGTATTTT. Protein: CASSVGTSGGAKVSDTQYF. The full variable domain, completed using reference TRBV9 and TRBJ2-3, is DSGVTQTPKHLITATGQRVTLRCSPRSGDLSVYWYQQSLDQGLQFLIQYYNGEERAKGNILERFSAQQFPDLHSELNLSSLELGDSALYFCASSVGTSGGAKVSDTQYFGPGTRLTVL.

There are a few counts of this clonotype. V usage is TRBV4-1 and J usage is TRBJ2-7; no clear D. Germline CDR1 MGHRA, CDR2 YSYEKL. Trimming shortened V by 1 base and J by 5 bases, and 18 bases separated the two germline ends. The CDR3 totals 16 residues. The CDR3 region has the DNA TGCGCCAGCAGCCAAGTACCTCCGCCCCTGGACCACGAGCAGTACTTC. It yields the protein CASSQVPPPLDHEQYF.

The gene calls are TRBV3-1 and TRBJ1-1; perhaps TRBD1 as D (5 bases). V shed 1 base and J shed 3 bases, with 15 bases lying between them. The CDR3 consists of 16 residues. Germline V gene lookup returns CDR1 LGHDT and CDR2 YNNKEL (reference sequence). CDR3 nucleotides: TGTGCCAGCAGCCAAGCCGGGGGAAGGTGGTACACTGAAGCTTTCTTT. This codes for CASSQAGGRWYTEAFF.

The CDR3 reads CASSQLNGTLGANVLTF. The CDR3 bases are TGTGCCAGCAGCCAATTGAACGGGACTCTGGGGGCCAACGTCCTGACTTTC. The rearrangement joins TRBV14 to TRBJ2-6; D is perhaps TRBD2 (6 bases). CDR3 length equals 17 residues. CDR1 is SGHDN and CDR2 is FVKESK in the germline V gene. V was cut by 2 bases and J by 4 bases, with 15 bases left in between. The entire variable domain, with the rest obtained from reference TRBV14 and TRBJ2-6, is as follows: EAGVTQFPSHSVIEKGQTVTLRCDPISGHDNLYWYRRVMGKEIKFLLHFVKESKQDESGMPNNRFLAERTGGTYSTLKVQPAELEDSGVYFCASSQLNGTLGANVLTFGAGSRLTVL.

The table lists this clonotype with a few counts. The chain joins TRBV6-2 or TRBV6-3 to TRBJ2-5, with TRBD2 matching over 8 bases. J gave up 0 bases and V 8 bases, and 8 bases lay outside the gene matches. Germline loops: CDR1 MNHEY, CDR2 SVGEGT. This CDR3 contains 15 residues. Here the CDR3 DNA reads TGTGCCAGCGGGGGGGAGCGGGAGAACCAAGAGACCCAGTACTTC. It codes for CASGGERENQETQYF.

The chain employs TRBV5-1 and TRBJ1-1; no definite D call. V shed 1 base and J shed 0 bases, with 4 bases lying between them. CDR1 and CDR2 (germline): SGHRS, YFSETQ. The CDR3 is 13 amino acids. The CDR3 DNA is TGCGCCAGCAGCTTGTTGGTGAACACTGAAGCTTTCTTT. As protein: CASSLLVNTEAFF.

In this sample, this clonotype turned up many times. V is TRBV20-1 and J is TRBJ2-7; TRBD2 agrees at 8 bases. J gave up 4 bases and V 5 bases, and 10 bases lay outside the gene matches. The V gene's germline CDR1 is DFQATT and CDR2 SNEGSKA (reference sequence). CDR3 length: 14 residues. CDR3 residues: CSARRSGGDYEQYV. In DNA, the CDR3 is TGCAGTGCTCGTAGAAGCGGGGGAGATTACGAGCAGTACGTC.

V gene TRBV29-1 combines with J gene TRBJ2-6; 9 bases line up with TRBD1. Losses at the gene ends were 5 bases for V and 6 bases for J; bases not matched to a gene: 8. Germline V gene data show CDR1 as SQVTM and CDR2 as ANQGSEA. The CDR3 covers 15 residues. DNA for the CDR3: TGCAGCGTTCCACGACAGGGGGTCTCGGCCAACGTCCTGACTTTC. Translated: CSVPRQGVSANVLTF.

This chain uses TRBV20-1 with TRBJ2-3, with D uncertain. Trimming removed 1 base from V and 4 bases from J, with 6 bases in between. This CDR3 has 12 residues. Germline loops: CDR1 DFQATT, CDR2 SNEGSKA (reference sequence). The CDR3 bases are TGCAGTGCTAGAGCCACCCCAGATACGCAGTATTTT. It encodes CSARATPDTQYF.

The V gene is TRBV12-3 or TRBV12-4, the J gene TRBJ2-7; D might be TRBD1 or TRBD2, each matching 6 bases. Trimming cost V 5 bases and J 2 bases, with 10 bases left between them. The CDR3 spans 13 residues. The CDR3 loop is CASSPGGPYEQYF. The CDR3 bases are TGTGCCAGCAGTCCCGGGGGCCCCTACGAGCAGTACTTC.